This TCR beta chain was sequenced during a study of shared clonotypes between healthy human individuals. Study-level background: Donors had three CD4 naive, three CD4 memory, two CD8 naive and one CD8 memory plate apiece. General observations from the study: Donors were few, which limited the genetic and exposure-history diversity represented. A handful of donors shared roughly 5% of their naive CD4 clonotypes.

This clone was recorded once. As yet, its antigen is unknown. Deep was the level at which the assay was run. Only in-frame clones appear in the TCRdb table, and some are missing; sequencing was by immunoSEQ multiplex PCR. Here the sample spans roughly 220,000 clones, 65% being singletons. Sequenced input: memory CD4+ T cells sorted from blood. The sample's subset: CD45RA-negative fraction. The sequence was collected from a man aged 25 to 40 in good health.

The CDR3 reads CASRAGVSGNTIYF. The CDR3 bases are TGTGCCAGCAGGGCAGGGGTCTCTGGAAACACCATATATTTT. The gene calls are TRBV28 and TRBJ1-3; possible D gene TRBD1, 6 bases. Looked up from germline, CDR1 is MDHEN and CDR2 is SYDVKM. This CDR3 region has 14 residues. V lost 6 bases to trimming and J lost 0 bases, with 9 bases between them.